This T cell receptor beta chain was found in a study of OX40 agonist ivuxolimab in advanced cancers. Study-level background: A partial response was reached by three patients: one with hepatocellular carcinoma and two with cutaneous melanoma.

Excluded were patients having autoimmune disease history or systemic immunosuppression. Germline V gene data show CDR1 as MDHEN and CDR2 as SYDVKM. This CDR3 is built from 14 residues. With V trimmed by 7 bases and J by 1 base, 3 bases remained unmatched. Profiled with immunoSEQ multiplex PCR; TCRdb holds only in-frame clones, not every one. The table includes about 150,000 clones, 94% detected once. This TCR came from an adult with an advanced solid tumor such as melanoma, head and neck, liver or kidney cancer. This chain uses TRBV28 with TRBJ2-4; TRBD2 matches at 8 bases. This specimen consisted of CD4+ or CD8+ T cells sorted from blood, obtained in a trial of the OX40 agonist ivuxolimab. CDR3 coding DNA: TGTGCCAGCATTAGCGGGGCGGCCAAAAACATTCAGTACTTC. Amino acid sequence: CASISGAAKNIQYF.